This entry features one T cell receptor beta chain sequence. Its specificity is unknown. The data originate from a study of siplizumab effects on memory and regulatory T cells. Whole-study findings and limits: Researchers did not confirm the suppressive function of proliferating Tregs from siplizumab cultures.

Profiled with immunoSEQ multiplex PCR; TCRdb holds only in-frame clones, not every one. The sample lists 90,000 to 140,000 clones; more than 85% were seen once. Trimming removed 5 bases from V and 0 bases from J; junction bases left unmatched: 5. In germline, CDR1 is LNHDA, CDR2 SQIVND (reference sequence). The CDR3 is made up of 16 amino acids. The specimen sequenced was CD4+ T cells sorted from blood. The chain links TRBV19 to TRBJ2-2, with 8 bases that match TRBD1. The TCR originated in a human donor in good health. Written as DNA, the CDR3 is TGTGCCAGTAGTCCTCGACAGGGGACGAACACCGGGGAGCTGTTTTTT. It is translated as CASSPRQGTNTGELFF.